These 13 T cell receptor beta chains originate from one sample sequenced in a study of TIL therapy for anti-PD-1-resistant metastatic lung cancer. Sample time point: pre-treatment sample, taken before nivolumab and TIL therapy. Most excised metastases sampled were pleural nodules or supraclavicular lymph nodes. The libraries were made with immunoSEQ v3. Profiled with immunoSEQ multiplex PCR; TCRdb holds only in-frame clones, not every one. Of 95,000 or so clones in the sample, around 71% were seen once. Specimen: tumor tissue, collected at baseline. The receptors derive from a person aged 25-79 years with non-small cell lung cancer.

The chain links TRBV5-1 to TRBJ1-2; perhaps TRBD1 as D (6 bases). CDR3 length: 15 residues. V shed 1 base and J shed 4 bases, with 14 bases lying between them. Germline V gene sequence: CDR1 SGHRS, CDR2 YFSETQ. The CDR3 loop is CASSLSGASSYGYTF. CDR3 nucleotide sequence: TGCGCCAGCAGCTTGTCGGGGGCCTCCTCCTATGGCTACACCTTC.

V usage is TRBV19 and J usage is TRBJ1-1; TRBD1 is a possible D gene (6 bases). V was pared by 2 bases and J by 8 bases, with 12 bases between. CDR3 length: 13 amino acids. Germline loops: CDR1 LNHDA, CDR2 SQIVND (reference sequence). CDR3 sequence reads: CASSIRGGLEAFF. In DNA, the CDR3 is TGTGCCAGTAGTATACGAGGGGGACTGGAAGCTTTCTTT.

The chain uses TRBV10-3 and TRBJ2-3, with D unclear. V was pared by 6 bases and J by 5 bases, with 12 bases between. The CDR3 length is 13 residues. The germline CDR1 and CDR2 sequences are ENHRY and SYGVKD. The CDR3 bases are TGTGCCATCAGGGACCAGAAGGGAGATACGCAGTATTTT. Protein: CAIRDQKGDTQYF.

The chain employs TRBV28 and TRBJ1-6, with D possibly being TRBD1 (5 bases). The germline V gene has CDR1 MDHEN and CDR2 SYDVKM. V lost 5 bases to trimming and J lost 7 bases, with 15 bases between them. This CDR3 is 15 amino acids long. Here the CDR3 DNA reads TGTGCCAGCAGTCTATCCTACAGGAACAATTCACCCCTCCACTTT. The encoded protein is CASSLSYRNNSPLHF.

The gene calls are TRBV6-6 and TRBJ1-1; D remains ambiguous. V was trimmed by 8 bases and J by 1 base, leaving 5 bases between them. The CDR3 runs 11 residues. Germline assignment: CDR1 MNHNY and CDR2 SVGAGI (reference sequence). CDR3 in DNA: TGTGCCAGCTCAGGGAACACTGAAGCTTTCTTT. This encodes CASSGNTEAFF.

The chain joins TRBV6-5 to TRBJ2-7; no firm D call. Looked up from germline, CDR1 is MNHEY and CDR2 is SVGAGI. The CDR3 has 12 amino acids. Trimming shortened V by 4 bases and J by 4 bases, and 8 bases separated the two germline ends. This CDR3 reads CASSSSRYEQYF. In nucleotides, the CDR3 is TGTGCCAGCAGTTCCTCGCGTTACGAGCAGTACTTC.

This clone appeared once. The J gene is TRBJ2-1, the V gene TRBV28, with 11 bases identical to TRBD2. The CDR3 is 16 amino acids. J was trimmed by 9 bases and V by 5 bases; bases with no gene match: 12. Germline loops: CDR1 MDHEN, CDR2 SYDVKM. CDR3 DNA: TGTGCCAGCAGTCCTACCCTAGCGGGAGGCCTTGGTGAGCAGTTCTTC. Encoded protein: CASSPTLAGGLGEQFF.

Only a few counts were recorded for this clone. V gene TRBV7-6 combines with J gene TRBJ2-3, with D unresolved. V was clipped by 4 bases and J by 3 bases, with 5 bases between them. CDR1 is SGHVS and CDR2 is FNYEAQ in the germline V gene. The CDR3 sequence is 12 residues long. The CDR3 coding sequence is TGTGCCAGCAGCTCTACTACAGATACGCAGTATTTT. This sequence encodes CASSSTTDTQYF.

This clone has just one count. The V and J genes are TRBV9 and TRBJ2-3, with TRBD2 matching 7 bases. V lost 3 bases to trimming and J lost 3 bases; unmatched junction nucleotides: 7. Germline V lookup: CDR1 SGDLS, CDR2 YYNGEE. This CDR3 spans 15 amino acids. The CDR3 nucleotides read TGTGCCAGCAGCGCCCTAAGCGGGGCGACAGATACGCAGTATTTT. Protein: CASSALSGATDTQYF.

This rearrangement joins TRBV3-1 (or the pseudogene TRBV3-2) to TRBJ2-3; 9 bases map to TRBD1. This CDR3 is 16 amino acids long. V lost 3 bases to trimming and J lost 5 bases; unmatched junction nucleotides: 9. Germline V gene sequence: CDR1 LGHDT, CDR2 YNNKEL (reference sequence). The CDR3 here is CASSQSGTGTEDTQYF. CDR3 coding DNA: TGTGCCAGCAGCCAGTCCGGGACAGGGACTGAAGATACGCAGTATTTT.

This sequence joins TRBV27 and TRBJ1-2; D is undetermined. Trimming stripped 0 bases from V and 5 bases from J, with 19 bases between. Looked up from germline, CDR1 is MNHEY and CDR2 is SMNVEV (reference sequence). This CDR3 is built from 17 residues. For the CDR3, the DNA is TGTGCCAGCAGTTTATCGATACGGTCCTTCCCTACTTATGGCTACACCTTC. As protein: CASSLSIRSFPTYGYTF.

The V and J genes are TRBV18 and TRBJ2-4, with D unclear. CDR3 length equals 15 residues. V lost 3 bases and J 1 base, leaving 10 bases between the germline ends. Germline assignment: CDR1 KGHSH and CDR2 LQKENI. CDR3 residues: CASSPQAAAKNIQYF. CDR3 sequence (DNA): TGTGCCAGCTCACCCCAGGCGGCGGCCAAAAACATTCAGTACTTC.

The rearrangement joins TRBV5-6 to TRBJ1-2; a possible D gene is TRBD1 (6 bases). CDR3 length: 14 residues. Trimming removed 2 bases from V and 3 bases from J, with 11 bases in between. Per the germline V gene, CDR1 is SGHDT and CDR2 is YYEEEE. In nucleotides, the CDR3 is TGTGCCAGCAGCTTCGGAGACAGGTACTATGGCTACACCTTC. Amino acids: CASSFGDRYYGYTF.